The entry that follows covers one T cell receptor (beta chain) sequence. Its antigen is unknown. These data originate in a study of T-cell reconstitution after alpha-beta-depleted transplantation in children. Unique molecular identifiers were used to barcode this TCRbeta library. TCRdb re-derived calls from the PCR reads in MiXCR, one entry per CDR3 protein. The table shows a few hundred thousand distinct CDR3 sequences, with around 25% occurring only once. Notes on the study in general: Expanded clones from the graft, numbering several hundred, reportedly supplied alpha-beta T cells about two months after transplant. Some patients' high day-60 TCRbeta diversity was traced to surviving recipient T cells and thymic progenitors.

From germline, CDR1 is LGHDT and CDR2 YNNKEL (reference sequence). V was trimmed by 4 bases and J by 4 bases, leaving 17 bases between them. The length of the CDR3 is 15 residues. This sample comprised PBMCs, mostly from graft donor cells, obtained 180 days after TCRalphabeta/CD19-depleted stem cell transplant. This chain joins TRBV3-1 and TRBJ2-7, with D perhaps TRBD1 or TRBD2 (7 bases each). The TCR was taken from a male patient younger than 18 who had a stem cell transplant for acute lymphoblastic leukemia, so the T cells may come from the graft donor. The CDR3 region has the DNA TGTGCCAGCAGCCGCCTAGGGGGCGGGAGTTACGAGCAGTACTTC. Protein sequence: CASSRLGGGSYEQYF.